The entry below gives a single T cell receptor beta chain sequence along with its context. What it binds is unknown. These data belong to a study of PD-L1 blockade in urothelial cancer. The overall study: Analysis of the blood was performed 3 weeks (second dose) and 6 weeks after treatment start. T cells were recovered from blood samples at a median of roughly 150,000. Study observations and caveats: More expansion of tumor-associated blood clones, seen at 3 weeks, marked durable-benefit patients. A below-median TCR clonality in blood before treatment predicted better survival.

Produced via immunoSEQ multiplex PCR; TCRdb's table is partial and in-frame only. The sample shows about 48,000 clones, around 88% of them seen only once. The CDR3 is 15 amino acids. Per the germline V gene, CDR1 is MNHNS and CDR2 is SASEGT. Unmatched junction bases numbered 10, after V lost 6 bases and J lost 5 bases. The time point was: peripheral blood 6 weeks after treatment start. The input for sequencing was PBMCs, taken around atezolizumab (anti-PD-L1) treatment. The clonotype originates from a man aged 55 to 70 with urothelial cancer. J is TRBJ2-1 and V is TRBV6-1, with 7 bases aligning to TRBD1. The CDR3: CASRRQGTPNNEQFF. The CDR3 bases are TGTGCCAGCAGGAGACAGGGAACCCCTAACAATGAGCAGTTCTTC.